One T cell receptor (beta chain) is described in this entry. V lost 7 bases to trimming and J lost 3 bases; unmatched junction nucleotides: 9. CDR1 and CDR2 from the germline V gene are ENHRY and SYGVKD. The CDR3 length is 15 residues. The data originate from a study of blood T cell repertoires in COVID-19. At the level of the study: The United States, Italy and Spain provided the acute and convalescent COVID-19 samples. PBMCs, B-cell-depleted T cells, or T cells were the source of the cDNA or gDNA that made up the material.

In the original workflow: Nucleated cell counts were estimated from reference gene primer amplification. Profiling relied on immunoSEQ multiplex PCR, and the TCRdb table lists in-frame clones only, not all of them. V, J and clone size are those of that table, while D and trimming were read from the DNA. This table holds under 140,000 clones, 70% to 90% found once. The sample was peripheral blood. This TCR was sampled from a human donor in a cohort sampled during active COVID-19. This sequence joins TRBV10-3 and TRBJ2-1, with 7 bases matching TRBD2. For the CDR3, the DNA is TGTGCCATCAATCCCGGGAGGAATATCTACAATGAGCAGTTCTTC. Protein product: CAINPGRNIYNEQFF.